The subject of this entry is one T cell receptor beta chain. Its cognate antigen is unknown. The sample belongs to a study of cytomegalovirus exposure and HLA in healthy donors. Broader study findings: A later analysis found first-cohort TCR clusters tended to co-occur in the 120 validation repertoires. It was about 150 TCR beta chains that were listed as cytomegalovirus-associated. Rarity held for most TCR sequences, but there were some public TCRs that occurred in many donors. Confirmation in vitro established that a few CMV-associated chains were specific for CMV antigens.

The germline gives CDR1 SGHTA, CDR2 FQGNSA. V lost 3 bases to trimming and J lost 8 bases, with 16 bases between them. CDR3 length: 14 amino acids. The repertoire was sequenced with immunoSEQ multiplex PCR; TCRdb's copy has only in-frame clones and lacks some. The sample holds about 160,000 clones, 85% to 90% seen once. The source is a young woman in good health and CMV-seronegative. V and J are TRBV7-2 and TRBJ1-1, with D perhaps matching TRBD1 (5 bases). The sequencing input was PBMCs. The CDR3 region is CASSFGTTPPEAFF. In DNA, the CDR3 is TGTGCCAGCAGCTTTGGGACGACCCCCCCGGAAGCTTTCTTT.